This TCR beta chain was profiled in a study of blood T cells in healthy people across ages. Then a second PCR, running about 6 to 12 cycles, was carried out with a sample-barcoded 5' primer and a J-beta primer mix. TCRdb processed the 5' RACE reads anew with MiXCR; each CDR3 protein has one entry. This sample has some 690,000 distinct CDR3 sequences, with about a fifth found just once. This clonotype showed up just a few times. Germline V lookup: CDR1 DFQATT, CDR2 SNEGSKA (reference sequence). The ends lost 6 bases at V and 4 bases at J; junction bases unmatched: 11. CDR3 size: 15 residues. This TCR was sampled from an older man in good health. The sequencing sample was made of blood. The chain carries TRBV20-1 and TRBJ2-1; 8 bases align to TRBD1. The CDR3 loop reads CSAPHPGQAYNEQFF. The DNA of the CDR3 is TGCAGTGCCCCACACCCGGGACAGGCATACAATGAGCAGTTCTTC.